Below, 28 T cell receptor beta chains from the same sample are listed, as sequenced in a study of blood T cell repertoires in COVID-19. Sequenced by immunoSEQ multiplex PCR; TCRdb stores in-frame clones only, minus some. The sample holds about 150,000 clones; approximately 83% are singletons and the top ten take under 3.5%. The sample comprised peripheral blood. The receptors were gathered from a woman aged 60-70 years with acute or convalescent COVID-19.

The CDR3 nucleotides read TGTGCCAGTAGGAGACTAGCGGGGGCATACGAGCAGTACTTC. The encoded protein is CASRRLAGAYEQYF. The chain combines TRBV19 with TRBJ2-7, with TRBD2 matching 12 bases. J gave up 4 bases and V 6 bases, and 4 bases lay outside the gene matches. The CDR3 has 14 amino acids. Germline lookup yields CDR1 LNHDA and CDR2 SQIVND (reference sequence).

This rearrangement joins TRBV5-8 to TRBJ2-3, with D perhaps TRBD1 (5 bases). Germline V gives CDR1 SGHTS, CDR2 YDEGEE. The CDR3 is made up of 14 amino acids. V was cut by 2 bases and J by 5 bases, with 12 bases left in between. The CDR3 loop reads CASSFVGTGDTQYF. CDR3 nucleotide sequence: TGTGCCAGCAGCTTTGTGGGAACAGGAGATACGCAGTATTTT.

The chain is built from TRBV2 and TRBJ2-5; TRBD1 matches at 8 bases. J gave up 5 bases and V 7 bases, and 9 bases lay outside the gene matches. CDR1 is SNHLY and CDR2 is FYNNEI in the germline V gene. This CDR3 is 14 amino acids long. The CDR3 coding sequence is TGTGCCAGCAACGGACAGGGAAGAGGGGAGACCCAGTACTTC. It translates to CASNGQGRGETQYF.

This clone was seen once. This chain links TRBV5-1 with TRBJ2-1; the match to TRBD1 covers 7 bases. V dropped 2 bases and J dropped 0; count of bases not matched to a gene: 8. The CDR3 spans 17 residues. In germline, CDR1 is SGHRS, CDR2 YFSETQ. The CDR3, as DNA: TGCGCCAGCAGCTTCAACCCGACAGGGAGCTCCTACAATGAGCAGTTCTTC. Protein sequence: CASSFNPTGSSYNEQFF.

The chain joins TRBV7-2 to TRBJ2-2; D is possibly TRBD2 (6 bases). CDR3 length equals 14 residues. Trimming stripped 1 base from V and 7 bases from J, with 10 bases between. The V gene's germline CDR1 is SGHTA and CDR2 FQGNSA. The CDR3 DNA reads as TGTGCCAGCAGCTTAGATGCGGGATTCGGGGAGCTGTTTTTT. This translates into CASSLDAGFGELFF.

The rearrangement uses TRBV5-6 and TRBJ1-2; 8 nucleotides align to TRBD1. The germline V gene has CDR1 SGHDT and CDR2 YYEEEE. CDR3 size: 14 residues. J gave up 7 bases and V 3 bases, and 8 bases lay outside the gene matches. The DNA of the CDR3 is TGTGCCAGCAGCTGGGACAGGATGGACGGTGGCTACACCTTC. Its translation is CASSWDRMDGGYTF.

The chain couples TRBV6-5 to TRBJ2-7; D is uncertain. V lost 2 bases and J lost 1, with 6 bases in between. Germline CDR1 is MNHEY and CDR2 is SVGAGI. There are 13 residues in the CDR3. This chain's CDR3 is CASSYQVSYEQYF. The DNA for the CDR3 is TGTGCCAGCAGTTACCAGGTTTCCTACGAGCAGTACTTC.

This clone was seen ten or more times. The rearrangement links TRBV5-8 to TRBJ1-1; D not resolved. The CDR3 runs to 10 residues. Germline V gives CDR1 SGHTS, CDR2 YDEGEE. Trimming removed 3 bases at V and 11 bases at J, with 8 bases between. The DNA of the CDR3 is TGTGCCAGCAGCTACGCACGGGCTTTCTTT. The encoded protein is CASSYARAFF.

This rearrangement joins TRBV5-4 to TRBJ1-1, with D maybe TRBD1 (5 bases). The ends were cut back, 4 bases at V and 1 base at J, with 11 bases in the middle. This CDR3 is built from 14 residues. Germline CDR1 reads SGHNT; CDR2 reads YYREEE (reference sequence). CDR3 sequence: CASSAFTGNTEAFF. The DNA for the CDR3 is TGTGCCAGCAGCGCCTTCACAGGGAACACTGAAGCTTTCTTT.

The chain carries TRBV6-5 and TRBJ1-1; 8 nucleotides agree with TRBD1. Germline-derived CDR1 and CDR2 are MNHEY and SVGAGI. CDR3 length: 15 residues. V lost 2 bases to trimming and J lost 3 bases; unmatched junction nucleotides: 5. The CDR3 here is CASSYGDRLDTEAFF. Written as DNA, the CDR3 is TGTGCCAGCAGTTACGGGGACAGGCTGGACACTGAAGCTTTCTTT.

This chain connects TRBV7-2 to TRBJ2-7, with 9 positions matching TRBD2. Germline V gene sequence: CDR1 SGHTA, CDR2 FQGNSA. The J segment lost 6 bases and the V segment lost 5 bases, leaving 5 bases of the junction unmatched. The length of the CDR3 is 13 residues. CDR3 amino acids: CASSTGLATEQYF. The CDR3 nucleotides are TGTGCCAGCAGCACCGGACTAGCGACCGAGCAGTACTTC.

The chain employs TRBV28 and TRBJ1-6; TRBD1 matches at 8 bases. There are 17 residues in the CDR3. Germline CDR1 is MDHEN and CDR2 is SYDVKM. V trimming: 4 bases; J trimming: 9 bases; junction bases outside the gene matches: 14. The CDR3, as DNA: TGTGCCAGCAGTTATTTCGCGGGACAGGACCAGAGTTCACCCCTCCACTTT. Its translation is CASSYFAGQDQSSPLHF.

This chain uses TRBV12-3 or TRBV12-4 with TRBJ1-2; D unclear. With 3 bases removed from V and 2 bases from J, the gap between germline ends came to 7 bases. CDR3 length equals 13 residues. CDR3 sequence: CASSLSKNYGYTF. The DNA for the CDR3 is TGTGCCAGCAGTTTGAGTAAGAACTATGGCTACACCTTC.

The chain couples TRBV9 to TRBJ2-2; perhaps TRBD1 as D (6 bases). Germline V gene sequence: CDR1 SGDLS, CDR2 YYNGEE. The germline V and J ends were trimmed by 2 bases and 1 base, with 15 bases remaining between them. This CDR3 comprises 17 residues. The CDR3 coding sequence is TGTGCCAGCAGCGTTGATCCGGGACAACTGAACACCGGGGAGCTGTTTTTT. It encodes CASSVDPGQLNTGELFF.

This clone has just one count. CDR3 in DNA: TGTGCCAGCAGTTATGGAGTCACGAATAATTCACCCCTCCACTTT. Its translation is CASSYGVTNNSPLHF. V usage is TRBV6-2 or TRBV6-3 and J usage is TRBJ1-6; D is unresolved. CDR3 length equals 15 residues. Per the germline V gene, CDR1 is MNHEY and CDR2 is SVGEGT. With 3 bases removed from V and 5 bases from J, the gap between germline ends came to 11 bases.

The rearrangement joins TRBV7-2 to TRBJ1-5; D is undetermined. The V gene lost 5 bases and the J gene lost 0 bases, with 11 bases spanning the gap. From germline, CDR1 is SGHTA and CDR2 FQGNSA. The CDR3 totals 15 residues. CDR3 residues: CASSQVGVSNQPQHF. The DNA for the CDR3 is TGTGCCAGCAGCCAGGTCGGGGTTAGCAATCAGCCCCAGCATTTT.

This sequence joins TRBV10-1 and TRBJ1-3; the match to TRBD1 covers 8 bases. Losses at the gene ends were 8 bases for V and 8 bases for J; bases not matched to a gene: 8. CDR3 length: 13 residues. Germline values: CDR1 WNHNN, CDR2 SYGVQD (reference sequence). The CDR3 sequence: CASYEQGGYTIYF. The CDR3 DNA reads as TGCGCCAGCTACGAACAGGGGGGTTACACCATATATTTT.

The chain carries TRBV27 and TRBJ1-2; 8 bases agree with TRBD1. The V gene's germline CDR1 is MNHEY and CDR2 SMNVEV (reference sequence). The CDR3 covers 14 residues. The ends lost 5 bases at V and 6 bases at J; junction bases unmatched: 8. The CDR3 region has the DNA TGTGCCAGCAGTCTAACAGGGGGGTTAAATGGCTACACCTTC. Translated: CASSLTGGLNGYTF.

The chain joins TRBV12-3 or TRBV12-4 to TRBJ1-1; possibly TRBD1 for D (5 bases). Between the trimmed V and J ends, which lost 6 bases and 4 bases, there was a span of 12 bases. CDR3 length equals 13 residues. The CDR3 DNA follows: TGTGCCAGCAGACTCTGGGGGGGCACTGAAGCTTTCTTT. Its protein is CASRLWGGTEAFF.

As regards this clone: Germline and junction disagree at one end, which may indicate a read error. The rearrangement uses TRBV24-1 and TRBJ1-4, with D hard to call. Germline CDR1 and CDR2: KGHDR and SFDVKD. This CDR3 region has 16 residues. In nucleotides, the CDR3 is TGTGCCACCAGCATGACTCCCCCTTATCTTGATCGAAAAACTGTTTTT. This encodes CATSMTPPYLDRKTVF.

This clone was observed a single time. The chain carries TRBV7-9 and TRBJ2-6; 8 bases fit TRBD1. The CDR3 runs to 19 residues. J was trimmed by 3 bases and V by 5 bases; bases with no gene match: 15. Germline loops: CDR1 SEHNR, CDR2 FQNEAQ (reference sequence). CDR3 DNA sequence: TGTGCCAGCAGCCCTAACCGGGACAGGAGGGGCCGTGGGGCCAACGTCCTGACTTTC. Translating gives CASSPNRDRRGRGANVLTF.

The V call is TRBV9, the J call TRBJ2-5; D gene ambiguous. Per the germline V gene, CDR1 is SGDLS and CDR2 is YYNGEE. Trimming shortened V by 0 bases and J by 1 base, and 4 bases separated the two germline ends. This CDR3 is 13 amino acids long. As DNA, the CDR3 is TGTGCCAGCAGCGTAGCTTTCCAAGAGACCCAGTACTTC. This sequence encodes CASSVAFQETQYF.

The rearrangement uses TRBV9 and TRBJ1-6; no definite D call. Germline CDR1 SGDLS, CDR2 YYNGEE. The CDR3 runs 13 residues. V was trimmed by 3 bases and J by 8 bases, leaving 9 bases between them. CDR3 in amino acids: CASSAAPDSPLHF. The CDR3 DNA follows: TGTGCCAGCAGCGCCGCACCGGATTCACCCCTCCACTTT.

The V gene is TRBV7-6, the J gene TRBJ2-1, with 13 bases fitting TRBD2. The CDR3 has 17 residues. V trimming: 1 base; J trimming: 6 bases; junction bases outside the gene matches: 6. Per the germline V gene, CDR1 is SGHVS and CDR2 is FNYEAQ. The CDR3: CASSLGTSGGAVNEQFF. CDR3 coding DNA: TGTGCCAGCAGCTTAGGAACTAGCGGGGGGGCCGTCAATGAGCAGTTCTTC.

CDR3 in DNA: TGTGCCAGCAGTCCCTCCTACCTCGAGCAGTACTTC. Protein sequence: CASSPSYLEQYF. The rearrangement links TRBV6-2 or TRBV6-3 to TRBJ2-7; D gene uncertain. V was trimmed by 5 bases and J by 6 bases, leaving 11 bases between them. This CDR3 comprises 12 residues. Germline CDR1 and CDR2: MNHEY and SVGEGT.

This clone was observed a handful of times. The V call is TRBV28, the J call TRBJ1-2; 12 nucleotides agree with TRBD1. Trimming at V came to 5 bases and at J to 4 bases, leaving 8 bases not matched to a gene. Germline V gene data show CDR1 as MDHEN and CDR2 as SYDVKM. The CDR3 contains 16 residues. CDR3 in amino acids: CASSPGTGGSIYGYTF. DNA for the CDR3: TGTGCCAGCAGTCCTGGGACAGGGGGCAGTATCTATGGCTACACCTTC.

This chain connects TRBV6-6 to TRBJ2-7; 9 bases align to TRBD1. J gave up 3 bases and V 3 bases, and 3 bases lay outside the gene matches. The CDR3 runs to 14 residues. The germline V gene has CDR1 MNHNY and CDR2 SVGAGI (reference sequence). In DNA, the CDR3 is TGTGCCAGCAGTTATCCGGGACAGGGCTACGAGCAGTACTTC. Protein product: CASSYPGQGYEQYF.

V and J are TRBV7-2 and TRBJ2-1; 8 nucleotides agree with TRBD1. V shed 1 base and J 10 bases; nucleotides not matched to a gene: 9. From germline, CDR1 is SGHTA and CDR2 FQGNSA. The CDR3 sequence is 15 residues long. The CDR3: CASSLGQGPGGEQFF. The CDR3 nucleotides read TGTGCCAGCAGCTTAGGACAGGGGCCAGGGGGAGAGCAGTTCTTC.